This T cell receptor beta chain was sequenced for a study of T-cell reconstitution after alpha-beta-depleted transplantation in children. Findings and caveats of the study: After transplant, high TCRbeta diversity at day 60 in some patients arose from surviving recipient T cells and thymic progenitors.

Using unique molecular identifiers, the investigators prepared the TCRbeta library. Via MiXCR, TCRdb re-called the PCR reads, giving one row per CDR3 protein. This sample has approximately 150,000 distinct CDR3 sequences, with around 10% found just once. This clonotype was detected ten times or more. Its antigen is unidentified. Germline CDR1 is SGHTA and CDR2 is FQGNSA. The CDR3 has 13 residues. The germline V and J ends were trimmed by 1 base and 4 bases, with 6 bases remaining between them. The sequence derives from a female patient aged 2-15 years who had a stem cell transplant for congenital amegakaryocytic thrombocytopenia, so the T cells may come from the graft donor. The genes are TRBV7-2 and TRBJ2-3; possibly TRBD2 for D (5 bases). Sequencing used PBMCs, mostly from graft donor cells, obtained 180 days after TCRalphabeta/CD19-depleted stem cell transplant. CDR3 sequence (DNA): TGTGCCAGCAGCTTAGTAGCGTCAGATACGCAGTATTTT. Its translation is CASSLVASDTQYF.